Here is one TCR beta chain with its context. What it recognizes is unknown. With 3 bases removed from V and 9 bases from J, the gap between germline ends came to 10 bases. The germline gives CDR1 SGHRS, CDR2 YFSETQ. The CDR3 contains 12 residues. The sample is drawn from a study of graft-versus-host responses after intestinal transplantation. Study information: Anti-thymocyte globulin induction preceded about 3 years of tacrolimus and steroid maintenance in all recipients.

Study results and caveats: Maximum circulating GvH clone levels tracked with early post-transplant HvG decreases. GvH clones occurred in recipient marrow; some first appeared in ileum or blood.

Only in-frame clones appear in the TCRdb table, and some are missing; sequencing was by immunoSEQ multiplex PCR. Among about 120,000 clones, 85% to 95% were seen once, and the ten largest hold roughly 3.5%. This TCR was recovered from a human donor who received an intestinal transplant. The sequenced sample was unstimulated CD8+ T cells sorted from spleen or lymph node cells, obtained before intestinal transplant. The chain employs TRBV5-1 and TRBJ2-1, with D tentatively TRBD2 (5 bases). The CDR3 reads CASSYGVSEQFF. The CDR3 nucleotides are TGCGCCAGCAGCTACGGGGTGAGTGAGCAGTTCTTC.